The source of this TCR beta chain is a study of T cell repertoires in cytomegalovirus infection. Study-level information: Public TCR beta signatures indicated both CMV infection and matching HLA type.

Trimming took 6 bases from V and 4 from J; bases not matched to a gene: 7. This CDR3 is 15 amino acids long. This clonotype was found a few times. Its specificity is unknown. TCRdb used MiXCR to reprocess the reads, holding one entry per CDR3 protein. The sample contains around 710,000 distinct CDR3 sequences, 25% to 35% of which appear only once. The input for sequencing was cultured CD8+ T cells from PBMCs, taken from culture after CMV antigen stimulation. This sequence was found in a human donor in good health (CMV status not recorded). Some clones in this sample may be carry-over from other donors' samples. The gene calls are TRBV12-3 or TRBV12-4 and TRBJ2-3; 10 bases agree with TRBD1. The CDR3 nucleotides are TGTGCCAGCAGACTGGACAGGGGGTTGTCAGATACGCAGTATTTT. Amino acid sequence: CASRLDRGLSDTQYF.